The TCR beta chain under discussion was sequenced for a study of shared clonotypes between healthy human individuals. Study summary: Every donor yielded three CD4 naive, three CD4 memory, two CD8 naive and one CD8 memory plate. General study points: The sampled material consisted only of blood, and tissue repertoires are likely to differ. Genetic and exposure-history diversity was limited by the small donor number. Naive subsets typically showed greater estimated richness than memory subsets.

With respect to this clone: Its antigen remains unknown.

Germline assignment: CDR1 SGHAT and CDR2 FQNNGV. Trimming cost V 2 bases and J 2 bases, with 9 bases left between them. This CDR3 contains 14 residues. Measured with immunoSEQ multiplex PCR; TCRdb has only the in-frame clones, and not every one. The sample consists of roughly 410,000 clones, 90% to 97% of them appearing once. The rearrangement joins TRBV11-2 to TRBJ1-1, with D unclear. The source is a man in his thirties or forties in good health. The material sequenced was memory CD8+ T cells sorted from blood. Documented subset: CD45RO+ cells pooled with CCR7-negative TemRA cells. CDR3 sequence: CASSLRSLNTEAFF. DNA for the CDR3: TGTGCCAGCAGCTTACGCAGTCTTAACACTGAAGCTTTCTTT.